This T cell receptor (beta chain) was identified in a study of early T cells in non-severe SARS-CoV-2 infection. MiXCR, applied by TCRdb to the 5' RACE reads, yields one record per CDR3 protein. The sample shows about 60,000 distinct CDR3 sequences, roughly an eighth of them seen only once. The CDR3 is 15 residues long. Germline V gene lookup returns CDR1 SGHVS and CDR2 FQNEAQ. V was pared by 2 bases and J by 4 bases, with 13 bases between. The sample was whole blood. This sequence originates from an adult who was a healthcare worker with PCR-confirmed SARS-CoV-2 infection or an uninfected control (not recorded which). The chain is built from TRBV7-8 and TRBJ2-3; D not certain. CDR3 DNA sequence: TGTGCCAGCAGCTTAATCAACGTGGTTGCAGATACGCAGTATTTT. It yields the protein CASSLINVVADTQYF. Full variable domain (rest looked up from reference TRBV7-8 and TRBJ2-3): GAGVSQSPRYKVAKRGQDVALRCDPISGHVSLFWYQQALGQGPEFLTYFQNEAQLDKSGLPSDRFFAERPEGSVSTLKIQRTQQEDSAVYLCASSLINVVADTQYFGPGTRLTVL.